This T cell receptor beta chain was captured by sequencing in a study of identical twins. Notes on the study in general: High-abundance cord blood beta clonotypes had fewer insertions; memory repertoires showed none. Invariant T cells like MAIT and iNKT could partly confound the zero-insertion analyses.

CDR1 and CDR2 from the germline V gene are DFQATT and SNEGSKA (reference sequence). Trimming shortened V by 2 bases and J by 3 bases, and 10 bases separated the two germline ends. The CDR3 spans 13 residues. TCRdb recomputed calls from the 5' RACE reads with MiXCR, one row per CDR3 protein. The sample lists some 1,700,000 distinct CDR3 sequences, under 35% occurring once. A note on this clonotype: What it binds is unknown.

The genes are TRBV20-1 and TRBJ1-2; D call uncertain. The specimen sequenced was cord blood. This TCR was recovered from a newborn girl in good health. The chain's CDR3 is CSARYAGYYGYTF. The CDR3 DNA reads as TGCAGTGCTAGATACGCGGGATACTATGGCTACACCTTC.